This note documents a single T cell receptor (beta chain) sequence. The data are from a study of blood T cell repertoires in COVID-19. At the level of the study: Acute-phase and convalescent COVID-19 samples originated in the United States, Italy and Spain. Nucleic acid was either cDNA or gDNA, and it came from T cells, B-cell-depleted T cells, or PBMCs.

The germline V gene encodes CDR1 MNHEY and CDR2 SVGAGI. V was clipped by 6 bases and J by 6 bases; unmatched bases: 8. The CDR3 is 15 amino acids. How the authors handled the data: Reference gene primer amplification gave estimated nucleated cell counts. Here immunoSEQ multiplex PCR was the method, and the copy in TCRdb shows in-frame clones only, minus some. From that table come the V and J calls and clone size; the DNA was used to work out D and trimming. The data hold tens of thousands of clones, with approximately 86% observed a single time. V is TRBV6-5 and J is TRBJ2-2, with 9 bases identical to TRBD1. Material for sequencing was peripheral blood. The TCR was taken from a woman older than 75 with active or convalescent COVID-19. CDR3 residues: CASRDLQGAPGELFF. In DNA form, the CDR3 reads TGTGCCAGCAGGGATTTACAGGGGGCCCCCGGGGAGCTGTTTTTT.